The clone carrying this T cell receptor beta chain was detected many times. As yet, its antigen is unknown. This sample is part of a study of glioma-infiltrating T cells. Notes on the study in general: Above-expected tissue-blood divergence occurred in all gliomas, most in low-grade ones.

Germline loops: CDR1 LGHDT, CDR2 YNNKEL (reference sequence). This CDR3 is built from 17 residues. Trimming took off 0 bases at V and 7 bases at J, with 21 bases between the two ends. Using RNA template, CDR3s of TCR alpha and beta were amplified with iRepertoire arm-PCR. For one-step reverse transcription and amplification, 100-400 ng of tissue mRNA or PBMC total RNA was used. MiXCR was run by TCRdb on the multiplex PCR reads, yielding one entry per CDR3 protein. The data hold 90,000 or so distinct CDR3 sequences, with roughly 39% observed a single time. V gene TRBV3-1 combines with J gene TRBJ2-5; D may be TRBD1 or TRBD2 (6 bases each). The source is a human donor with low-grade glioma or glioblastoma, undergoing nonglioma brain surgery, or in good health (not recorded which). Sequenced input: glioma tissue, nonneoplastic brain tissue, or PBMCs (not recorded which). DNA for the CDR3: TGTGCCAGCAGCCAAGATCTTGATGTGGGGGGCCGAGGGACCCAGTACTTC. Translation gives CASSQDLDVGGRGTQYF.